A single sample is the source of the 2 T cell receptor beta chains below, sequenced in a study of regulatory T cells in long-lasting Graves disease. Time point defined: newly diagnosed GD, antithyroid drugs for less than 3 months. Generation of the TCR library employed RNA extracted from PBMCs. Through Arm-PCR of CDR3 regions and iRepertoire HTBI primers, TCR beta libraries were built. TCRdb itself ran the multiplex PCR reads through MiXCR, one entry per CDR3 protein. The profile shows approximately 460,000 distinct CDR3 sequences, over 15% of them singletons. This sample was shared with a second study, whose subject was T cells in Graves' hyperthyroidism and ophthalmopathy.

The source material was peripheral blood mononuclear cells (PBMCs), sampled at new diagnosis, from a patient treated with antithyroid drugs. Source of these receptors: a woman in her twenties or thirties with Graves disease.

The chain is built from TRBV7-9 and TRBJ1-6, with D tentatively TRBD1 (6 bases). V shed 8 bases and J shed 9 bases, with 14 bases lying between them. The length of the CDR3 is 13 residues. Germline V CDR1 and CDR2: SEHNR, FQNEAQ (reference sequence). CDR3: CASVEGGGSPLHF. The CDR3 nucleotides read TGTGCCAGCGTAGAAGGGGGTGGTTCACCCCTCCACTTT.

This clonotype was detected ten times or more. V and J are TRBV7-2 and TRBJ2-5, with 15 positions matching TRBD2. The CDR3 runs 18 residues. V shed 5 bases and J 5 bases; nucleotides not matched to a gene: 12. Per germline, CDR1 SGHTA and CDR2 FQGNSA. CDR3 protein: CASSHTGTSGRRRETQYF. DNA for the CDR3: TGTGCCAGCAGCCACACCGGGACTAGCGGGAGGCGGCGGGAGACCCAGTACTTC.